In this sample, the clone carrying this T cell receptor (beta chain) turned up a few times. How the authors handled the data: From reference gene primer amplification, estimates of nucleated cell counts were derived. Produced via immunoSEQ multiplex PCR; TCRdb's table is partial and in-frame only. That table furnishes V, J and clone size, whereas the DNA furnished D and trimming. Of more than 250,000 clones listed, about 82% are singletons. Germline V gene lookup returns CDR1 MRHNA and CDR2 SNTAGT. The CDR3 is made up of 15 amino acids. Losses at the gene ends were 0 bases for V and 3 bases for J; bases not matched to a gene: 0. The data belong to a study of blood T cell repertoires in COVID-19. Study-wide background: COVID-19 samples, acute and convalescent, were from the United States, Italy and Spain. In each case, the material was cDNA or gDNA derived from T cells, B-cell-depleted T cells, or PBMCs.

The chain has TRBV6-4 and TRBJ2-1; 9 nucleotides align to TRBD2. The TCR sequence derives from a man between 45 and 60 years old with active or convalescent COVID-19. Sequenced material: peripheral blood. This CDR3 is CASSDSSGSYNEQFF. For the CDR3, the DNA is TGTGCCAGCAGTGACTCTAGCGGGAGCTACAATGAGCAGTTCTTC.